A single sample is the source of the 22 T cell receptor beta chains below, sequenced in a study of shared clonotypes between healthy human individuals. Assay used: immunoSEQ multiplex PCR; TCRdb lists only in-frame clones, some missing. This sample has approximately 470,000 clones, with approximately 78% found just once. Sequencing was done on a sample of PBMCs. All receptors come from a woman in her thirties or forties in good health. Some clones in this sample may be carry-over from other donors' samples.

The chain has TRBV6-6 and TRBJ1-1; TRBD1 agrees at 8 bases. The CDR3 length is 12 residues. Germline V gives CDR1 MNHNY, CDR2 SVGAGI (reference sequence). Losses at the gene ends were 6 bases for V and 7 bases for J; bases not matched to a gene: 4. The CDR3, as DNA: TGTGCCAGCAGCCTACAGGGGGATGAAGCTTTCTTT. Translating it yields CASSLQGDEAFF.

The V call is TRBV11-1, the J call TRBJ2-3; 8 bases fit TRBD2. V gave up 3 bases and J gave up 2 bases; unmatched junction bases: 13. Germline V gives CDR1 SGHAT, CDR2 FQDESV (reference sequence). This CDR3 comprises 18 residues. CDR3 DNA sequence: TGTGCCAGCAGCTTTCCCGAGACCGGGAGGGCCGACACAGATACGCAGTATTTT. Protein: CASSFPETGRADTDTQYF.

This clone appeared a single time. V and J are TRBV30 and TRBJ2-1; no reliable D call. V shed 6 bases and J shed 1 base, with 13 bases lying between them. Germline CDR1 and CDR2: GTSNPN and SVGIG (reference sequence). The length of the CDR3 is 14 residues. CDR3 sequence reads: CACPAGESYNEQFF. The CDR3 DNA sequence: TGTGCCTGCCCCGCTGGGGAATCCTACAATGAGCAGTTCTTC.

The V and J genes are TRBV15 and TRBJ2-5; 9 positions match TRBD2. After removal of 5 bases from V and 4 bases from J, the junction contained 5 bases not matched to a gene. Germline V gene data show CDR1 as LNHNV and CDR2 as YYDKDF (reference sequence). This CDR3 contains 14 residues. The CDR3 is CATSLSGSRETQYF. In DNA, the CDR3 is TGTGCCACCAGCCTTAGCGGGAGTCGAGAGACCCAGTACTTC.

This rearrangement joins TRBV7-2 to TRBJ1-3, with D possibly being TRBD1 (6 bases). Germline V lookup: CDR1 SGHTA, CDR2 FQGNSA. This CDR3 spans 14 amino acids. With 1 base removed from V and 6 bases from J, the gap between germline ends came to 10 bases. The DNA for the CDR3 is TGTGCCAGCAGCTTAGGGCAGGGGATAAACACCATATATTTT. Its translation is CASSLGQGINTIYF.

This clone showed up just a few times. This CDR3 reads CAWRPSGSLLEQYF. CDR3 bases: TGTGCCTGGAGGCCAAGCGGGAGCCTCCTCGAGCAGTACTTC. This chain links TRBV30 with TRBJ2-7; 8 bases map to TRBD2. Germline assignment: CDR1 GTSNPN and CDR2 SVGIG (reference sequence). V was pared by 3 bases and J by 6 bases, with 10 bases of the junction left unmatched. CDR3 size: 14 residues.

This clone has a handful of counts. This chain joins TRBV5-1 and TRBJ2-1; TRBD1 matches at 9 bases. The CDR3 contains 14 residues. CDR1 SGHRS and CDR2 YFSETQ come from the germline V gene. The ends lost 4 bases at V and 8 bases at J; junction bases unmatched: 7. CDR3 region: CASSVGQGQDEQFF. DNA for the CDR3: TGCGCCAGCAGCGTCGGACAGGGGCAAGATGAGCAGTTCTTC.

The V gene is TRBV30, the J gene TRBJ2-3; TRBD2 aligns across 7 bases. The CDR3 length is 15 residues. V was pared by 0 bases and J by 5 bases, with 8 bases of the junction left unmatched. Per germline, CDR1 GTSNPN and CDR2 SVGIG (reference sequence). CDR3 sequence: CAWSVAAGVLDTQYF. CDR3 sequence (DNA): TGTGCCTGGAGTGTGGCTGCGGGAGTTTTAGATACGCAGTATTTT.

CDR3 DNA: TGTGCCAGCAGCCCCCGACTCGGACAGCCCCAGCATTTT. Encoded protein: CASSPRLGQPQHF. The J gene is TRBJ1-5, the V gene TRBV6-5; unclear D gene. The V and J ends lost 6 bases and 7 bases respectively, with 13 bases between them. CDR1 is MNHEY, CDR2 SVGAGI, per germline. This CDR3 is 13 amino acids long.

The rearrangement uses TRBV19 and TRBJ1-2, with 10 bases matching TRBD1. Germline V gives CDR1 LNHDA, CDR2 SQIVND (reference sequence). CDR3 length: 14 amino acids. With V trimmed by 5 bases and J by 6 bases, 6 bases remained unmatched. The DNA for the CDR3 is TGTGCCAGTAGTCTCCAGGGGACAGGGGATGGCTACACCTTC. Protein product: CASSLQGTGDGYTF. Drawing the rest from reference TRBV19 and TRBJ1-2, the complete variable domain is DGGITQSPKYLFRKEGQNVTLSCEQNLNHDAMYWYRQDPGQGLRLIYYSQIVNDFQKGDIAEGYSVSREKKESFPLTVTSAQKNPTAFYLCASSLQGTGDGYTFGSGTRLTVV.

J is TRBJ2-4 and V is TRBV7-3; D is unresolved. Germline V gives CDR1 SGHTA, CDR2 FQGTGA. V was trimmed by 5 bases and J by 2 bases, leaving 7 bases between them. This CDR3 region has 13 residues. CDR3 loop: CASSLGTKNIQYF. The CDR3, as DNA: TGTGCCAGCAGCCTCGGCACCAAAAACATTCAGTACTTC.

CDR3 in DNA: TGTGCCAGCAAGGGACAGGGTTTCTCTGAAGCTTTCTTT. Translating it yields CASKGQGFSEAFF. V gene TRBV28 combines with J gene TRBJ1-1, with TRBD1 identical over 9 bases. The V and J ends lost 7 bases and 6 bases, in that order; junction bases with no gene match: 6. The CDR3 is 13 residues long. The germline gives CDR1 MDHEN, CDR2 SYDVKM.

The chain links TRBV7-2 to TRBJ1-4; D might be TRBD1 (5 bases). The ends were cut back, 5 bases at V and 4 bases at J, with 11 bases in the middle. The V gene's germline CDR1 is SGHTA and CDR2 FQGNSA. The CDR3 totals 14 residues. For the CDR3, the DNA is TGTGCCAGCAGCCGGGACGGCCATAATGAAAAACTGTTTTTT. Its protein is CASSRDGHNEKLFF.

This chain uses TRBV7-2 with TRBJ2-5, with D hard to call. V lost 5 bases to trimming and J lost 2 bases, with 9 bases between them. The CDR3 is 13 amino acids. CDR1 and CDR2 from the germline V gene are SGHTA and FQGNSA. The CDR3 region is CASSVGPQETQYF. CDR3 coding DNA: TGTGCCAGCAGCGTCGGGCCACAAGAGACCCAGTACTTC.

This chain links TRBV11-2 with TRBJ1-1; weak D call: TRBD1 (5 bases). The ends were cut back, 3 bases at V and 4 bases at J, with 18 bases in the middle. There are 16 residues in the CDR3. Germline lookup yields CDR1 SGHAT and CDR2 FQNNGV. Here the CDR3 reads CASSLAPGEKGTEAFF. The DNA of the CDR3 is TGTGCCAGCAGCTTGGCCCCGGGGGAGAAGGGCACTGAAGCTTTCTTT. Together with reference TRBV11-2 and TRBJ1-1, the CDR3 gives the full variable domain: EAGVAQSPRYKIIEKRQSVAFWCNPISGHATLYWYQQILGQGPKLLIQFQNNGVVDDSQLPKDRFSAERLKGVDSTLKIQPAKLEDSAVYLCASSLAPGEKGTEAFFGQGTRLTVV.

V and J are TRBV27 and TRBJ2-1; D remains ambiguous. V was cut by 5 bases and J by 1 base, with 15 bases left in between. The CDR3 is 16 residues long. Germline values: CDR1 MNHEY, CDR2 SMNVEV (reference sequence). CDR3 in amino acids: CASSRRVQLSYNEQFF. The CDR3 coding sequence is TGTGCCAGCAGTCGACGGGTACAACTTTCCTACAATGAGCAGTTCTTC.

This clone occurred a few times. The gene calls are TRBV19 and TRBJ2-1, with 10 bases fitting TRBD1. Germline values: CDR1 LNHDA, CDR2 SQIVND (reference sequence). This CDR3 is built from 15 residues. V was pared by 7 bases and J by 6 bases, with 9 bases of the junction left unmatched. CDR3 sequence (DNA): TGTGCCAGTACCGACCGGGACAGGGGAGTCAATGAGCAGTTCTTC. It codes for CASTDRDRGVNEQFF.

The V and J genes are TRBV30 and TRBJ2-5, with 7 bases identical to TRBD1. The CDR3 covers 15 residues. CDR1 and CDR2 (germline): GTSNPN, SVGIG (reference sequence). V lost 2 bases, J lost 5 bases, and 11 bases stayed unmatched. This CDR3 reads CAWSRAGGVGETQYF. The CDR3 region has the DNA TGTGCCTGGAGTAGGGCAGGGGGTGTCGGGGAGACCCAGTACTTC. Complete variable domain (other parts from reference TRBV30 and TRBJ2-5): SQTIHQWPATLVQPVGSPLSLECTVEGTSNPNLYWYRQAAGRGLQLLFYSVGIGQISSEVPQNLSASRPQDRQFILSSKKLLLSDSGFYLCAWSRAGGVGETQYFGPGTRLLVL.

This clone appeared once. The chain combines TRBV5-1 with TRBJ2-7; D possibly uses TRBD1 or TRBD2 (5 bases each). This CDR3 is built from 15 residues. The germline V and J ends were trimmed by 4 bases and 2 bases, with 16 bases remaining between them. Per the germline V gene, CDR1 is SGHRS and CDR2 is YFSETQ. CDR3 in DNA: TGCGCCAGCAGCGCGACACCGGGACGGACCTACGAGCAGTACTTC. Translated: CASSATPGRTYEQYF.

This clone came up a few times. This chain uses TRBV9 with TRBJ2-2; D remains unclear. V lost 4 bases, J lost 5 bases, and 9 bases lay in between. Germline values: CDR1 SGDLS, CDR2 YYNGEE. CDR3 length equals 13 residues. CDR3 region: CASSLLKTGELFF. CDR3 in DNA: TGTGCCAGCAGCCTACTTAAAACCGGGGAGCTGTTTTTT.

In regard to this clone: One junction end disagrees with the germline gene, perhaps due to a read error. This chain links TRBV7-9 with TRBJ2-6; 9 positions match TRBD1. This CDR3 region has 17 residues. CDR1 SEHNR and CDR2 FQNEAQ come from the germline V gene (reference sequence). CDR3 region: CAGSPQQGAEGANVLTF. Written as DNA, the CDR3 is TGTGCCGGCAGCCCCCAACAGGGGGCGGAGGGGGCCAACGTCCTGACTTTC.

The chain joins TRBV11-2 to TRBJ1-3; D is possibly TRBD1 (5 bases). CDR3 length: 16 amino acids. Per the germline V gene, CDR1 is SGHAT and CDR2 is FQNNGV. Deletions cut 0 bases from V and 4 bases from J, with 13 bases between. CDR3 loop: CASSLDAGTYGNTIYF. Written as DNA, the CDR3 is TGTGCCAGCAGCTTAGATGCAGGGACTTACGGAAACACCATATATTTT.